The sequence of this TCR beta chain was determined in a study of circulating and synovial CD4+ cells in juvenile arthritis. Study results and limitations: These repertoires were less diverse than bulk blood CD4 repertoires. Vbeta family usage analysis did not detect the pathogenic-like versus bulk difference. These blood cells shared more CDR3 sequences with synovium than bulk blood.

The CDR3 totals 11 residues. Germline V lookup: CDR1 DFQATT, CDR2 SNEGSKA (reference sequence). TCRdb keeps only in-frame clones here, not all; method: immunoSEQ multiplex PCR. The sample carries around 14,000 clones, 80% to 85% recorded once. Remarks on this clone: Its antigen is currently unknown.

The clonotype comes from a human patient with juvenile idiopathic arthritis. Some clones in this sample may be carry-over from other donors' samples. Sequenced sample: CD4+ T cells from synovial fluid. The J gene is TRBJ1-2, the V gene TRBV20-1; no reliable D call. The CDR3 bases are TGCAGCGTCGTATCTAACTATGGCTACACCTTC. Translating gives CSVVSNYGYTF.